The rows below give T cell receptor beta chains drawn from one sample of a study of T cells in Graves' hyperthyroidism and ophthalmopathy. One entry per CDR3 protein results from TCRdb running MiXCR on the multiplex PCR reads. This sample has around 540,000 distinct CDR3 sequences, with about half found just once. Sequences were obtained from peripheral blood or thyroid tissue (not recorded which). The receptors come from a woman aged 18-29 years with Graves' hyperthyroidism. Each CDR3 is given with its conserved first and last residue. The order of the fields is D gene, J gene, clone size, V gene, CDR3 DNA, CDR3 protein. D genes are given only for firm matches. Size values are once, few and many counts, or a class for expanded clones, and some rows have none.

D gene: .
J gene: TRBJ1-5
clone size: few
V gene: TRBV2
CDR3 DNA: TGTGCCAGCGGGGGTTCCCAGCCCCAGCATTTT
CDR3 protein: CASGGSQPQHF

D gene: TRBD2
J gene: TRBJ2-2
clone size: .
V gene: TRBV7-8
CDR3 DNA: TGTGCCAGCAGCCCTCACATGGGACTAGCGGGCACCGGGGAGCTGTTTTTT
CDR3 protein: CASSPHMGLAGTGELFF

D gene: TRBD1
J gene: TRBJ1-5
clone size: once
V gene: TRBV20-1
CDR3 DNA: TGCAGTGCTAGTAAGGACAGGGGAATTGGCAATCAGCCCCAGCATTTT
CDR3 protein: CSASKDRGIGNQPQHF

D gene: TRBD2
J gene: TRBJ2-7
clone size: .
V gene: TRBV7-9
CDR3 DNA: TGTGCCAGCAGCGCCTCCCGACTAGCGACCTACGAGCAGTACTTC
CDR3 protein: CASSASRLATYEQYF

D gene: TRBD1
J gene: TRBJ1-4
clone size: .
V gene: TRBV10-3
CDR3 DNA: TGTGCCAGCAGTGGCACGGACAGGGAGGAAAAACTGTTTTTT
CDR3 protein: CASSGTDREEKLFF

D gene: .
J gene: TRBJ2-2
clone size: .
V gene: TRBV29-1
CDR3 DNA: TGCAGCGTGATTGGCGAGAGGGGGGAGACCGGGGAGCTGTTTTTT
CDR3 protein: CSVIGERGETGELFF

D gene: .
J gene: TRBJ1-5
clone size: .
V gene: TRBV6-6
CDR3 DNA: TGTGCCAGCAGTCAACAGAGTAGCAATCAGCCCCAGCATTTT
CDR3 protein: CASSQQSSNQPQHF

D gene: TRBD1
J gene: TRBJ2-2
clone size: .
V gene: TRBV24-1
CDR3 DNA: TGTGCCACCAGTGATCCACCGGGACAGCCGAACACCGGGGAGCTGTTTTTT
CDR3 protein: CATSDPPGQPNTGELFF

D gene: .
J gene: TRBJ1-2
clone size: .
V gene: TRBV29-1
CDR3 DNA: TGCAGCAAGACAGGTGCCTATGGCTACACCTTC
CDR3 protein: CSKTGAYGYTF

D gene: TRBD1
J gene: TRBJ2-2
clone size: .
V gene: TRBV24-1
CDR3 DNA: TGTGCCACCAGTGATCATCCCGGGACAGGGGCGAACACCGGGGAGCTGTTTTTT
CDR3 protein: CATSDHPGTGANTGELFF